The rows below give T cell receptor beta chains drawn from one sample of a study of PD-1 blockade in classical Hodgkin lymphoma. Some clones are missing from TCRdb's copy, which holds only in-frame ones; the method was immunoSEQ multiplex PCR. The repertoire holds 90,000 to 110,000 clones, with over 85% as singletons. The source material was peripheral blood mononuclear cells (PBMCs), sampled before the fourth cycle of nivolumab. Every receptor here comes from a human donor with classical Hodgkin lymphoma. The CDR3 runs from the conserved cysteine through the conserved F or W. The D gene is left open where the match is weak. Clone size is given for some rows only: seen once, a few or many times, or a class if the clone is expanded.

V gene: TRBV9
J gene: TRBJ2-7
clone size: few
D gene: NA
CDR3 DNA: TGTGCCAGCAGCGTAGCATCTGGGGCGGACAGCTCCTACGAGCAGTACTTC
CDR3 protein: CASSVASGADSSYEQYF

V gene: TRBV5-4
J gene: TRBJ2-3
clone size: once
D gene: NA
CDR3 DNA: TGTGCCAGCAGCTTGTCCCCCCAATACAACGGACAGAGCGGCACAGATACGCAGTATTTT
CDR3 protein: CASSLSPQYNGQSGTDTQYF

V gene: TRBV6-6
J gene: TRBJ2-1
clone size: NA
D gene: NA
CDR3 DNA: TGTGCCAGCAGTTATACCGGAAATGAGCAGTTCTTC
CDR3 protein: CASSYTGNEQFF

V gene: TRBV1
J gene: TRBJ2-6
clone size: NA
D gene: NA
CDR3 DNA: TGCACCAGCAGCCAAGAACAGGGGAAGGGCCCTGGGGCCAACGTCCTGACTTTC
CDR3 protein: CTSSQEQGKGPGANVLTF

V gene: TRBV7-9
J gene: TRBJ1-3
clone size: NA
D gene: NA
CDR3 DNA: TGTGCCAGCAGCTTAGATCGGTACTCTGGAAACACCATATATTTT
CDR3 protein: CASSLDRYSGNTIYF

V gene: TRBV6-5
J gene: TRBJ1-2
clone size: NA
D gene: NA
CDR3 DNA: TGTGCCAGCAGTTACCACAGGTGGAACTATGGCTACACCTTC
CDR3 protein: CASSYHRWNYGYTF

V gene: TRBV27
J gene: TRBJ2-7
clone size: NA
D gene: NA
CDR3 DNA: TGTGCCAGCAGTTTGTTGGGGTCCCTCTCCTACGAGCAGTACTTC
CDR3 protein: CASSLLGSLSYEQYF

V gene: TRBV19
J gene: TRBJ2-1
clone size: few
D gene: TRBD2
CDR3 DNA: TGTGCCAGTAGCCCACTAGCGAGCTCCTACAATGAGCAGTTCTTC
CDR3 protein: CASSPLASSYNEQFF

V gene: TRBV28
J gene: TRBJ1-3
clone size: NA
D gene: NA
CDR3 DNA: TGTGCCAGCAGCTTACCTGGAAACACCATATATTTT
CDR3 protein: CASSLPGNTIYF

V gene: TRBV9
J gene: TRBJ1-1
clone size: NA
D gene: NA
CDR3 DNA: TGTGCCAGCAGCGTAGTGGCCAACTCTTTACGGGTTTCTGAAGCTTTCTTT
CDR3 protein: CASSVVANSLRVSEAFF

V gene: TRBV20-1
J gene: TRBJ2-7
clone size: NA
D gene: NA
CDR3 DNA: TGCAGTGCTAGGAACAGGGACGAGCAGTACTTC
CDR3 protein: CSARNRDEQYF

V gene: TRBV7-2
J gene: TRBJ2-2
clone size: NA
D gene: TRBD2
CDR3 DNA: TGTGCCAGCAGCATAGGGGGACTAGCGGGCGGGGAGCTGTTTTTT
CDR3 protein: CASSIGGLAGGELFF

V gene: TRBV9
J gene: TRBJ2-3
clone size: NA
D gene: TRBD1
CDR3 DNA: TGTGCCAGCAGCGCACAGGGGGTATCGACAGATACGCAGTATTTT
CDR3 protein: CASSAQGVSTDTQYF

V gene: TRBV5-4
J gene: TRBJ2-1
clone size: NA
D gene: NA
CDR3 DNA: TGTGCCAGCAGCTTGGATCGGGTTGGGTACAATGAGCAGTTCTTC
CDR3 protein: CASSLDRVGYNEQFF

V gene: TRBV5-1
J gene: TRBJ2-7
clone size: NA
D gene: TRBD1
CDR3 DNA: TGCGCCAGCAGCCAATTCCAGGGGGCCTACGAGCAGTACTTC
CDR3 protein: CASSQFQGAYEQYF

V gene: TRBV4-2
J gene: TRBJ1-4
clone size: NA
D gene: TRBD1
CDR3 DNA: TGTGCCAGCAGCACGGGGACAGGGGATAATGAAAAACTGTTTTTT
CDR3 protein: CASSTGTGDNEKLFF

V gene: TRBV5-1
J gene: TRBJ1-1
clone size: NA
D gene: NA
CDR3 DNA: TGCGCCAGCAGCTTACAAGGGGAGACCACTGAAGCTTTCTTT
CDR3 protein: CASSLQGETTEAFF

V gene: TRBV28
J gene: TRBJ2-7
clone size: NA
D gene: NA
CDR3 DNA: TGTGCCAGCAGTTTACGGTCAGGACCACCCGCCGAGCAGTACTTC
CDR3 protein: CASSLRSGPPAEQYF

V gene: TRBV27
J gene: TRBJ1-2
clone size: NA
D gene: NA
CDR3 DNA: TGTGCCAGCAGTCTAGGAGGGAACTATGGCTACACCTTC
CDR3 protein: CASSLGGNYGYTF

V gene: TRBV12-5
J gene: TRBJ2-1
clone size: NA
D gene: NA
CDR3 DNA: TGTGCTAGTGGTTTGGTAAGGATTAGCGGCAACAATGAGCAGTTCTTC
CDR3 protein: CASGLVRISGNNEQFF

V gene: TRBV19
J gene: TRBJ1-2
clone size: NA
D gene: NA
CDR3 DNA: TGTGCCAGTACCCTGGGCAGGGGAGGTAACTATGGCTACACCTTC
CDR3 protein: CASTLGRGGNYGYTF

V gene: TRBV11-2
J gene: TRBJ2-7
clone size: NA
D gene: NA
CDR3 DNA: TGTGCCAGCAGCTTAGCCGACAGGAGACAGTACTTC
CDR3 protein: CASSLADRRQYF

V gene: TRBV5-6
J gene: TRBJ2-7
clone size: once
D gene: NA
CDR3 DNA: TGTGCCAGCAGCTTGAGGGCTGGGGTAGCCTACGAGCAGTACTTC
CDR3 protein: CASSLRAGVAYEQYF

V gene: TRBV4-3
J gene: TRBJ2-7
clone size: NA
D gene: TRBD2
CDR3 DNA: TGCGCCAGCAGCCAAGAGAAGGGAGGGACTAGCGTTAACGAGCAGTACTTC
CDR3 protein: CASSQEKGGTSVNEQYF

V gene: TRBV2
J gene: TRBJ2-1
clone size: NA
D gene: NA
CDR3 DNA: TGTGCCAGCAAATTGGAGTCATCCTCCTACAATGAGCAGTTCTTC
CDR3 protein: CASKLESSSYNEQFF

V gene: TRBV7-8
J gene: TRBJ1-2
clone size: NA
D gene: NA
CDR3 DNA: TGTGCCAGCAGCTTAAAAAGGGGAAATGGCTACACCTTC
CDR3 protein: CASSLKRGNGYTF

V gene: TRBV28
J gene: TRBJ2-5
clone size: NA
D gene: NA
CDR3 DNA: TGTGCCATTGGGCAAGAGACCCAGTACTTC
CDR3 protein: CAIGQETQYF

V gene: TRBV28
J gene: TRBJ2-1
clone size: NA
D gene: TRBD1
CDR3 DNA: TGTGCCAGCAGTTTATTGCAGGGGGCCTACAATGAGCAGTTCTTC
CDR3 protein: CASSLLQGAYNEQFF

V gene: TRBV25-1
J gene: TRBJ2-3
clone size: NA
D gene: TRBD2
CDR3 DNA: TGTGCCAGCAAGACTAGCGGGGTCACAGATACGCAGTATTTT
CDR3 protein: CASKTSGVTDTQYF

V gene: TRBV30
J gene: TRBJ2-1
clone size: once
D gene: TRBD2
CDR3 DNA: TGTGCCTGGAGTCAAGGGACTAGCGCATACAATGAGCAGTTCTTC
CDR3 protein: CAWSQGTSAYNEQFF

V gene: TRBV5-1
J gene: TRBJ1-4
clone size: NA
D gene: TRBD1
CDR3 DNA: TGCGCCAGCAGACAACAGGGGACGGCTAATGAAAAACTGTTTTTT
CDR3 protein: CASRQQGTANEKLFF

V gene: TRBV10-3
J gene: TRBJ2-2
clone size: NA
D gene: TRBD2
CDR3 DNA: TGTGCCATCAGTGAGCCGGGACTAGCGGGAGAATTGATGTTTTTT
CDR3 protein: CAISEPGLAGELMFF

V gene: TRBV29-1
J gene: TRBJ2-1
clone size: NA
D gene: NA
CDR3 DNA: TGCAGCGCGCGCGGCGGGGGACCAGGGGCGAATGAGCAGTTCTTC
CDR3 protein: CSARGGGPGANEQFF

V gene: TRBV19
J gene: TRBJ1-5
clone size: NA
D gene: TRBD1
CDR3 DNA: TGTGCCAGTAGAGCCGGGACAGGGGGCAATCAGCCCCAGCATTTT
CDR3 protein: CASRAGTGGNQPQHF

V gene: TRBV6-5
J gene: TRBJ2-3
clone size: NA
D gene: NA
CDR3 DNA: TGTGCCAGCAGTTACGCGTTTGGGCCCATAGATACGCAGTATTTT
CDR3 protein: CASSYAFGPIDTQYF

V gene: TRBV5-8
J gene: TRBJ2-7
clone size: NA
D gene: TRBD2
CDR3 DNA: TGTGCCAGCAGCACGGAGGTGCGGGGGGTACCGTGCGAGCAGTACTTC
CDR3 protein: CASSTEVRGVPCEQYF

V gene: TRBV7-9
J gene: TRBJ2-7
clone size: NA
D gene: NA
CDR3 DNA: TGTGCCAGCAGTCCCGACCCGTGGGAGTCCTACGAGCAGTACTTC
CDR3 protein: CASSPDPWESYEQYF

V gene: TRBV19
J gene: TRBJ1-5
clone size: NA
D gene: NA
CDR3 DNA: TGTGCCAGTAGTATACAGAGCAATCAGCCCCAGCATTTT
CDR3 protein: CASSIQSNQPQHF

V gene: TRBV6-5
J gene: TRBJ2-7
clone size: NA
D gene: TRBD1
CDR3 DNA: TGTGCCAGCAGTTACTCGAGTGGGACAGCTACCTACGAGCAGTACTTC
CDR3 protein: CASSYSSGTATYEQYF

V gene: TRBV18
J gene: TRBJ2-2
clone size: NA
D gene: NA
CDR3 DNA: TGTGCCAGCTCACCCCCCGGGGCAAACACCGGGGAGCTGTTTTTT
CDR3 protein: CASSPPGANTGELFF

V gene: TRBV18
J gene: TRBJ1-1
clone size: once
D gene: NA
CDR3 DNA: TGTGCCAGCTCACCACCGAACGGGCGGAACACTGAAGCTTTCTTT
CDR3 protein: CASSPPNGRNTEAFF

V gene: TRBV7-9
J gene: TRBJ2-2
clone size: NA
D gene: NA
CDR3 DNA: TGTGCCAGCAGTTTTGAACTCACCGGGGAGCTGTTTTTT
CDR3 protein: CASSFELTGELFF

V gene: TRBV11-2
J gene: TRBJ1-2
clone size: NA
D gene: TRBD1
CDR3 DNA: TGTGCCAGCAGCAAAGGGCAGGGGGGAAGCAATGGCTACACCTTC
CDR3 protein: CASSKGQGGSNGYTF